The present T cell receptor (beta chain) was sequenced within a study of shared clonotypes between healthy human individuals. Across the study: A donor's plate count was three for CD4 naive and three for CD4 memory; CD8 naive had two and CD8 memory one.

Only in-frame clones appear in the TCRdb table, and some are missing; sequencing was by immunoSEQ multiplex PCR. The sample yields about 2.2 million clones, 93% seen once. CD45RO-negative, CCR7-selected cells formed the naive CD8 fraction, which excluded terminally differentiated effector memory CD45RA+ cells. CDR1 is SGDLS, CDR2 YYNGEE, per germline. With 0 bases removed from V and 1 base from J, the gap between germline ends came to 10 bases. This CDR3 contains 15 residues. The V and J genes are TRBV9 and TRBJ1-2; D unresolved. The clonotype originates from a man younger than 35 in good health. Some clones in this sample may be carry-over from other donors' samples. Material for sequencing was naive CD8+ T cells from PBMCs. The CDR3 sequence: CASSVATEINYGYTF. The CDR3 DNA is TGTGCCAGCAGCGTAGCTACAGAAATTAACTATGGCTACACCTTC. Supplemented by reference TRBV9 and TRBJ1-2, the full variable domain reads DSGVTQTPKHLITATGQRVTLRCSPRSGDLSVYWYQQSLDQGLQFLIQYYNGEERAKGNILERFSAQQFPDLHSELNLSSLELGDSALYFCASSVATEINYGYTFGSGTRLTVV.